This TCR beta chain appears in the sequencing data of a study of cytomegalovirus exposure and HLA in healthy donors. The CDR3 has 15 residues. With 0 bases clipped from V and 2 bases from J, the junction kept 2 bases outside the gene matches. CDR1 and CDR2 (germline): LGHNT, FRNRAP. General study results and limits: According to a subsequent analysis, TCR clusters from the first cohort were inclined to appear together in the roughly 120 validation repertoires. Researchers reported that a few CMV-associated chains were confirmed in vitro as CMV antigen-specific. Associated with cytomegalovirus, according to the listing, were 150 to 200 TCR beta chains.

Comment on this clone: Its antigen is not identified.

Clones were sequenced by immunoSEQ multiplex PCR, and TCRdb holds only the in-frame ones, with some missing. The sample contains more than 120,000 clones, roughly 86% of which appear only once. The sequence derives from a man aged 18 to 30 in good health and CMV-seropositive. Sequenced sample: PBMCs. This chain connects TRBV12-5 to TRBJ2-7, with 9 positions matching TRBD1. The CDR3 bases are TGTGCTAGTGGTTTGGTCGGGACAGGGACCTACGAGCAGTACTTC. Amino acids: CASGLVGTGTYEQYF.